This is a list of T cell receptor beta chains from one sample in a study of control samples from healthy donors and cancer patients. Using immunoSEQ multiplex PCR, the repertoire was profiled, and TCRdb retains in-frame clones only, with some absent. Here the sample spans 150,000 to 200,000 clones, about 87% being singletons. Sequenced: blood. Source of these receptors: a man aged 25-45 years in good health. Each CDR3 is given with its conserved first and last residue. Each record gives: D gene, V gene, J gene, clone size, CDR3 DNA, CDR3 protein. A D gene is named only where the DNA matches it firmly. The size field is filled for only some rows; it gives once, few, many or a size class.

D gene: TRBD2
V gene: TRBV5-1
J gene: TRBJ2-3
clone size: -
CDR3 DNA: TGCGCCAGCAGCTTGGGCGCGGTAGCGGGGGCAGATACGCAGTATTTT
CDR3 protein: CASSLGAVAGADTQYF

D gene: -
V gene: TRBV6-2/TRBV6-3
J gene: TRBJ1-2
clone size: -
CDR3 DNA: TGTGCCAGCAGTTACTCGCCACAGAACTATGGCTACACCTTC
CDR3 protein: CASSYSPQNYGYTF

D gene: -
V gene: TRBV3-1/TRBV3-2
J gene: TRBJ1-1
clone size: once
CDR3 DNA: TGTGCCAGCAGCCAAGAGCGTCCGCCAACTTTCTTT
CDR3 protein: CASSQERPPTFF

D gene: -
V gene: TRBV7-9
J gene: TRBJ1-4
clone size: -
CDR3 DNA: TGTGCCAGCAGCTTAGGGAGGTATGAAAAACTGTTTTTT
CDR3 protein: CASSLGRYEKLFF

D gene: -
V gene: TRBV7-2
J gene: TRBJ2-7
clone size: -
CDR3 DNA: TGTGCCAGCAGCCCTTCCTACGAGCAGTACTTC
CDR3 protein: CASSPSYEQYF

D gene: -
V gene: TRBV28
J gene: TRBJ1-5
clone size: -
CDR3 DNA: TGTGCCAGCAACCCACAGGCGAGCAATCAGCCCCAGCATTTT
CDR3 protein: CASNPQASNQPQHF

D gene: -
V gene: TRBV13
J gene: TRBJ2-2
clone size: -
CDR3 DNA: TGTGCCAGCACCCCTTTGGGAGGGGAGCTGTTTTTT
CDR3 protein: CASTPLGGELFF

D gene: TRBD1
V gene: TRBV7-9
J gene: TRBJ1-1
clone size: -
CDR3 DNA: TGTGCCAGCAGATTTCCGGGACAGGGGAGGGTCGCCGACACTGAAGCTTTCTTT
CDR3 protein: CASRFPGQGRVADTEAFF

D gene: -
V gene: TRBV18
J gene: TRBJ2-5
clone size: -
CDR3 DNA: TGTGCCAGCTCACAGGACAGCCAAGAGACCCAGTACTTC
CDR3 protein: CASSQDSQETQYF

D gene: -
V gene: TRBV5-8
J gene: TRBJ1-2
clone size: -
CDR3 DNA: TGTGCCAGCAGTTCTCACCGCCCGAAAAGCGGCTATGGCTACACCTTC
CDR3 protein: CASSSHRPKSGYGYTF

D gene: TRBD1
V gene: TRBV27
J gene: TRBJ2-2
clone size: -
CDR3 DNA: TGTGCCAGTCAGAGGAGACAGGGATTATTCACCGGGGAGCTGTTTTTT
CDR3 protein: CASQRRQGLFTGELFF

D gene: TRBD2
V gene: TRBV28
J gene: TRBJ2-7
clone size: -
CDR3 DNA: TGTGCCAGCAGTCCCGTGGGGGCGGGAGGGCGCGCGACCTACGAGCAGTACTTC
CDR3 protein: CASSPVGAGGRATYEQYF

D gene: -
V gene: TRBV6-6
J gene: TRBJ1-1
clone size: -
CDR3 DNA: TGTGCCAGCAGTCAAAGGACGGCCAACACTGAAGCTTTCTTT
CDR3 protein: CASSQRTANTEAFF

D gene: -
V gene: TRBV6-1
J gene: TRBJ1-5
clone size: -
CDR3 DNA: TGTGCCAGCAGTGAAGCGAACAGGGAACAGCCCCAGCATTTT
CDR3 protein: CASSEANREQPQHF

D gene: TRBD2
V gene: TRBV7-2
J gene: TRBJ2-7
clone size: -
CDR3 DNA: TGTGCCAGCAGCCCAGCGGGGGCCACCTACGAGCAGTACTTC
CDR3 protein: CASSPAGATYEQYF

D gene: TRBD1
V gene: TRBV29-1
J gene: TRBJ1-1
clone size: once
CDR3 DNA: TGCAGCGTTAGCGGGACAGGGAGCTTCGAAGCTTTCTTT
CDR3 protein: CSVSGTGSFEAFF